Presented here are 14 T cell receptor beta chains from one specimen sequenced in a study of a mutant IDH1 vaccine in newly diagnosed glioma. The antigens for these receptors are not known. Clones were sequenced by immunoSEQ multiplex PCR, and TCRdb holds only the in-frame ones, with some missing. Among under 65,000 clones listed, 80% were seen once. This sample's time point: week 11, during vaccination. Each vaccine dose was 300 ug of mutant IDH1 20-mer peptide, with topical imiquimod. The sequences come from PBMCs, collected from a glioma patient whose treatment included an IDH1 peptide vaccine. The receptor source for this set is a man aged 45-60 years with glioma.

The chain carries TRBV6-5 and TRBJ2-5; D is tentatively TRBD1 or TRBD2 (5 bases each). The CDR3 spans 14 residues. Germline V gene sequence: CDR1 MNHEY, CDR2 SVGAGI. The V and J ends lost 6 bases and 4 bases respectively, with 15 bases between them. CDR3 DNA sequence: TGTGCCAGCAGACAAAACTCTGGGGGAGAGACCCAGTACTTC. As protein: CASRQNSGGETQYF.

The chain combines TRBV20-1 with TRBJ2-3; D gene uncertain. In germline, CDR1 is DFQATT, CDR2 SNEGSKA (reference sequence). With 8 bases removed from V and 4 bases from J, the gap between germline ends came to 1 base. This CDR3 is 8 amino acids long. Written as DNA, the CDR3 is TGCAGTTCAGATACGCAGTATTTT. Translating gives CSSDTQYF.

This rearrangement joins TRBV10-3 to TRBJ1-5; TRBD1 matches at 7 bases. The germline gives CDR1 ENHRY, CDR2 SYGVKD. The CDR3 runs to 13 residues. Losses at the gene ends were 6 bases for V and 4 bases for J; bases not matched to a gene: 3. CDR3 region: CAISRQGNQPQHF. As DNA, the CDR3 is TGTGCCATCAGCAGACAGGGTAATCAGCCCCAGCATTTT.

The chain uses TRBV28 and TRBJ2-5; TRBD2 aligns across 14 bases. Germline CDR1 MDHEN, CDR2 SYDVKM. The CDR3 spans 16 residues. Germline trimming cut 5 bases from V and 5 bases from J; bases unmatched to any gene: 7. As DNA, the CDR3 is TGTGCCAGCAGTGGGACTAGCGGGAGCGTGGGGGAGACCCAGTACTTC. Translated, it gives CASSGTSGSVGETQYF.

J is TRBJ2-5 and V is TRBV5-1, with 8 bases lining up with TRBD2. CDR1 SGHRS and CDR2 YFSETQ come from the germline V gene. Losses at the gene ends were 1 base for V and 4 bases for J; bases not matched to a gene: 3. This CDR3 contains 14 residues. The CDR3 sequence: CASSLQAGVETQYF. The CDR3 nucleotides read TGCGCCAGCAGCTTGCAAGCGGGGGTAGAGACCCAGTACTTC.

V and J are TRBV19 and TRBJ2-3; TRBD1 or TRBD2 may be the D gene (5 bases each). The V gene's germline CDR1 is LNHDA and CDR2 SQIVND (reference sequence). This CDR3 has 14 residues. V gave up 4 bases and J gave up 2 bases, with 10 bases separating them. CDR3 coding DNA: TGTGCCAGTAGTACCGGGACGGACACAGATACGCAGTATTTT. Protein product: CASSTGTDTDTQYF.

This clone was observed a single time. The CDR3 reads CASSLDGTGYNEQFF. The DNA for the CDR3 is TGCGCCAGCAGCTTGGATGGGACAGGCTACAATGAGCAGTTCTTC. This sequence joins TRBV5-1 and TRBJ2-1; 8 positions match TRBD1. Trimming took 0 bases from V and 3 from J; bases not matched to a gene: 2. The CDR3 runs 15 residues. Germline CDR1 reads SGHRS; CDR2 reads YFSETQ.

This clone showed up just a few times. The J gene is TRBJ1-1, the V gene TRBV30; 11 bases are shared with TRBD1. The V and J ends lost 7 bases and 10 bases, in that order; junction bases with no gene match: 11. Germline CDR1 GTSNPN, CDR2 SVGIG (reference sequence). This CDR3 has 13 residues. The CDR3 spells CAYRDRGLLGAFF. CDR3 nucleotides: TGTGCCTACCGGGACAGGGGGTTATTAGGAGCTTTCTTT.

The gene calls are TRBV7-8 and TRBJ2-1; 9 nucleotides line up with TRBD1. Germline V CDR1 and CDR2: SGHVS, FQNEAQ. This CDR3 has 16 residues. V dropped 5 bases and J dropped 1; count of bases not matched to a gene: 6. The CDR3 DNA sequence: TGTGCCAGCAGCCTTTCCGGGACAGGGTCCTACAATGAGCAGTTCTTC. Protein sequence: CASSLSGTGSYNEQFF.

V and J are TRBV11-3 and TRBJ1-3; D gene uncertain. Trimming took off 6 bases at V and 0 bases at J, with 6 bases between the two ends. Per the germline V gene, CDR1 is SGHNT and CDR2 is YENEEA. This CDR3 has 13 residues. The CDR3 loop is CASSRSSGNTIYF. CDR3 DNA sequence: TGTGCCAGCAGTAGGAGCTCTGGAAACACCATATATTTT.

Written as DNA, the CDR3 is TGTGCCAGCAGCGTAAATTCGGACTCCCTTCAGCAGTACTTC. Translating gives CASSVNSDSLQQYF. The chain employs TRBV9 and TRBJ2-7; D perhaps matches TRBD2 (5 bases). CDR3 length: 14 residues. Between the trimmed V and J ends, which lost 1 base and 8 bases, there was a span of 16 bases. Germline V gene sequence: CDR1 SGDLS, CDR2 YYNGEE. Full variable domain (outside the CDR3, taken from reference TRBV9 and TRBJ2-7): DSGVTQTPKHLITATGQRVTLRCSPRSGDLSVYWYQQSLDQGLQFLIQYYNGEERAKGNILERFSAQQFPDLHSELNLSSLELGDSALYFCASSVNSDSLQQYFGPGTRLTVT.

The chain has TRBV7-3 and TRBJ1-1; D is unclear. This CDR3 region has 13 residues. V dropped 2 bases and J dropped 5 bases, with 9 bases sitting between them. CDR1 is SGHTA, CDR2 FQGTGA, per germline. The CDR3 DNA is TGTGCCAGCAGCTTACGACTGGGAACTGAAGCTTTCTTT. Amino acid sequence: CASSLRLGTEAFF. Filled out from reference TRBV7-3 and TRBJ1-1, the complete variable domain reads GAGVSQTPSNKVTEKGKYVELRCDPISGHTALYWYRQSLGQGPEFLIYFQGTGAADDSGLPNDRFFAVRPEGSVSTLKIQRTERGDSAVYLCASSLRLGTEAFFGQGTRLTVV.

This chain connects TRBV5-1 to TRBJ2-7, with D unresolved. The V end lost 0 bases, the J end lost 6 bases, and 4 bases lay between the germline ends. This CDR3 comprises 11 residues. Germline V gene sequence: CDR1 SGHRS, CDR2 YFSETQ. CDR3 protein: CASSLGGEQYF. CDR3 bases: TGCGCCAGCAGCTTGGGCGGCGAGCAGTACTTC.

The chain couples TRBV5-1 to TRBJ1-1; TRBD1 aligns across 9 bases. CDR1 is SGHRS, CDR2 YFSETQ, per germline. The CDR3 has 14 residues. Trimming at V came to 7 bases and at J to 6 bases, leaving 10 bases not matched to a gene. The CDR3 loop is CASGGGQGSPEAFF. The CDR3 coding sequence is TGCGCCAGCGGCGGGGGACAGGGTAGTCCTGAAGCTTTCTTT.